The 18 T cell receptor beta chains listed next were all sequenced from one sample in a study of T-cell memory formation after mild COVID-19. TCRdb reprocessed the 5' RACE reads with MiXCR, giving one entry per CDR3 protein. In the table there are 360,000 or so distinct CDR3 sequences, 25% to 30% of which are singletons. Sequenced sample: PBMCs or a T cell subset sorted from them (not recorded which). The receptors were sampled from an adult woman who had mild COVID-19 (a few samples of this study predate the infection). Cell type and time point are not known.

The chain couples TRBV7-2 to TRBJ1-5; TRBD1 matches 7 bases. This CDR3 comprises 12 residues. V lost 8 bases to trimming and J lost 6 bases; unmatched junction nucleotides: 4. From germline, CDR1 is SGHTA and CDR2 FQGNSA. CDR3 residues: CASRQGGQPQHF. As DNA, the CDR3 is TGTGCCAGCCGACAGGGAGGTCAGCCCCAGCATTTT.

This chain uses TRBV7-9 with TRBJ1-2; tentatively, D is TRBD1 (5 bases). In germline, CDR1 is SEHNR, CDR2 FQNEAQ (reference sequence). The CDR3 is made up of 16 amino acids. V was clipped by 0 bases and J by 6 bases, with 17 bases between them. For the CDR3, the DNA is TGTGCCAGCAGCTTAGCGTACCGGGGGAAGAGGAATGGCTACACCTTC. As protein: CASSLAYRGKRNGYTF. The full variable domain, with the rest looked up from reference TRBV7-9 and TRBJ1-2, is DTGVSQNPRHKITKRGQNVTFRCDPISEHNRLYWYRQTLGQGPEFLTYFQNEAQLEKSRLLSDRFSAERPKGSFSTLEIQRTEQGDSAMYLCASSLAYRGKRNGYTFGSGTRLTVV.

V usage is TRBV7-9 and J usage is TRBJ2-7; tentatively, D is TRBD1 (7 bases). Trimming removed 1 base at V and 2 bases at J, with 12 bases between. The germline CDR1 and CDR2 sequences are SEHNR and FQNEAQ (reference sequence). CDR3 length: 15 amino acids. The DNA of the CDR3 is TGTGCCAGCAGCTTAGGTGGCAGGGGGGCCTACGAGCAGTACTTC. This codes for CASSLGGRGAYEQYF.

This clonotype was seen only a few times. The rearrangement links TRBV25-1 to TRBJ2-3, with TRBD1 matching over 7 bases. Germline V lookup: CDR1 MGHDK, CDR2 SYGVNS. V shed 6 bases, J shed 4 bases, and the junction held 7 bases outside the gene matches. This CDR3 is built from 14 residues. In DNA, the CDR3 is TGTGCCAGCAGCGGGACAGCTGTCGCAGATACGCAGTATTTT. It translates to CASSGTAVADTQYF. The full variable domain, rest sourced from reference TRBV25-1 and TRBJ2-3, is EADIYQTPRYLVIGTGKKITLECSQTMGHDKMYWYQQDPGMELHLIHYSYGVNSTEKGDLSSESTVSRIRTEHFPLTLESARPSHTSQYLCASSGTAVADTQYFGPGTRLTVL.

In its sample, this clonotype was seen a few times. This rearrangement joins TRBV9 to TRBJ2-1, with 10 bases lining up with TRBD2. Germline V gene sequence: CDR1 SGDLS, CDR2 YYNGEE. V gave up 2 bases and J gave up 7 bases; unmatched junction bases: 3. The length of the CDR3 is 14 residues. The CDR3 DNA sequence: TGTGCCAGCAGCGTGGGGGGACTAGCGAATGAGCAGTTCTTC. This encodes CASSVGGLANEQFF.

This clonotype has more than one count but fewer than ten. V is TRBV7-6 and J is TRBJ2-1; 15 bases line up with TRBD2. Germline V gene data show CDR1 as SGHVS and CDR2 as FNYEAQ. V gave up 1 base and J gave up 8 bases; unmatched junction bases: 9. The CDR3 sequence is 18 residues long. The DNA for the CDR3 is TGTGCCAGCAGCTTAGTCCCGGGACTAGCGGGAGGCGGGGATGAGCAGTTCTTC. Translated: CASSLVPGLAGGGDEQFF.

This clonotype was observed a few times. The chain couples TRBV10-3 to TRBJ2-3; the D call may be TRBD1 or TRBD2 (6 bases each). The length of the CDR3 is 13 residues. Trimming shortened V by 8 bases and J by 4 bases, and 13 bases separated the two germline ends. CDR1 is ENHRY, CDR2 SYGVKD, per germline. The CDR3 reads CAIGGREADTQYF. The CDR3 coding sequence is TGTGCCATCGGGGGCAGGGAGGCAGATACGCAGTATTTT.

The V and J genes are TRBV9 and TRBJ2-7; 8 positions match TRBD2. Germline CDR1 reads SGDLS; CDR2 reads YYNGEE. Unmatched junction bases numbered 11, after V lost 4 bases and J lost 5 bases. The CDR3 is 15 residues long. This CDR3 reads CASSLSSLAAHEQYF. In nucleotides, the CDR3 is TGTGCCAGCAGCCTCTCCTCACTAGCGGCCCACGAGCAGTACTTC.

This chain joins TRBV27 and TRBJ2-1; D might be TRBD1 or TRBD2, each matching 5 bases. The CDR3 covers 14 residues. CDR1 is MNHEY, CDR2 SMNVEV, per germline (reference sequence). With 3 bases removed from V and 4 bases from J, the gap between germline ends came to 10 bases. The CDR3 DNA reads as TGTGCCAGCAGTTTCCGGGACGGGTACAATGAGCAGTTCTTC. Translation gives CASSFRDGYNEQFF.

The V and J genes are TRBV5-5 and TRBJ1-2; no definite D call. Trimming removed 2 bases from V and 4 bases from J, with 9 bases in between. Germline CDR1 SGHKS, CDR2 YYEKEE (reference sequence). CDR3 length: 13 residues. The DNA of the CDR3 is TGTGCCAGCAGCTTTGGACTGAGCTATGGCTACACCTTC. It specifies CASSFGLSYGYTF.

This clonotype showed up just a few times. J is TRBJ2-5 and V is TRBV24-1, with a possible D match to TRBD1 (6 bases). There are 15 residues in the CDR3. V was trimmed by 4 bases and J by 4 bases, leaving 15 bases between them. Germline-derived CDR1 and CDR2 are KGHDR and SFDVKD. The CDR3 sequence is CATSDSDRFGETQYF. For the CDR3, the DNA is TGTGCCACCAGTGACTCAGACAGGTTTGGAGAGACCCAGTACTTC.

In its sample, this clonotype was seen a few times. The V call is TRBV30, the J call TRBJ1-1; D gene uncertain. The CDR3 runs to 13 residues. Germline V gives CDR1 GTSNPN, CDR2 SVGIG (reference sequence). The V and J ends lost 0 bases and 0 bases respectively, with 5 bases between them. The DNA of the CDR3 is TGTGCCTGGAGTGTGGGCTTGAACACTGAAGCTTTCTTT. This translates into CAWSVGLNTEAFF.

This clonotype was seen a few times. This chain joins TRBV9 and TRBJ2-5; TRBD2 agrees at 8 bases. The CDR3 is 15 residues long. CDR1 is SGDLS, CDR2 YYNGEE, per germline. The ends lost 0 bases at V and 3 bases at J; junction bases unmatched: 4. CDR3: CASSVGPAGEETQYF. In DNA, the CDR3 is TGTGCCAGCAGCGTAGGCCCAGCGGGGGAAGAGACCCAGTACTTC.

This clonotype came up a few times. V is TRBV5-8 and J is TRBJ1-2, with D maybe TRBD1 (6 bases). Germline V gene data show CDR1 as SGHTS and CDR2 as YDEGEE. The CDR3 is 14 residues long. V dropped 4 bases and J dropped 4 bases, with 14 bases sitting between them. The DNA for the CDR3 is TGTGCCAGCAGCCGGGGGCAGGAGGGCTATGGCTACACCTTC. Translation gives CASSRGQEGYGYTF.

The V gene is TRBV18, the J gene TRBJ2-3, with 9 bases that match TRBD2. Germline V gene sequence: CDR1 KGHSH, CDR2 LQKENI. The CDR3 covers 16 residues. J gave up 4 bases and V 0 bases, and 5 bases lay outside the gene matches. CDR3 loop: CASSPPKRGDPDTQYF. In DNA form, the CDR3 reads TGTGCCAGCTCACCACCGAAGCGGGGGGATCCAGATACGCAGTATTTT.

The CDR3 region is CASSFPGEGEKLFF. For the CDR3, the DNA is TGTGCCAGCAGCTTTCCCGGGGAGGGCGAAAAACTGTTTTTT. The chain joins TRBV13 to TRBJ1-4; D is undetermined. This CDR3 spans 14 amino acids. Trimming took 3 bases from V and 8 from J, leaving 13 bases between them. The germline V gene encodes CDR1 PRHDT and CDR2 FYEKMQ (reference sequence).

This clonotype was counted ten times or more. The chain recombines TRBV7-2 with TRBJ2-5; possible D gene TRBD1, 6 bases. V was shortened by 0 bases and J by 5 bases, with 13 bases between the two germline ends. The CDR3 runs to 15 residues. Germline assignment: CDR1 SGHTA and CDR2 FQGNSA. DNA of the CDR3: TGTGCCAGCAGCTTAGCGGCAGGGGATGGGGAGACCCAGTACTTC. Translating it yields CASSLAAGDGETQYF.

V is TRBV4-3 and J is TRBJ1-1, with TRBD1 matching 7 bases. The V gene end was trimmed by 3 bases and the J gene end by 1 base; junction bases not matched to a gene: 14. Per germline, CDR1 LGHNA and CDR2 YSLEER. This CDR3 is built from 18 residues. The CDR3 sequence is CASSQTGGQTWANTEAFF. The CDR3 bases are TGCGCCAGCAGCCAGACGGGGGGACAGACGTGGGCGAACACTGAAGCTTTCTTT.